The source of this T cell receptor beta chain is a study of T cell responses to AZD1222 COVID-19 vaccine (dated by TCRdb to about 2021). In the study overall: Because spike-specific TCR depth and breadth did not differ between the two schedules, AZD1222 recipients who got a second dose at roughly 4 weeks were pooled with those who got a second dose at roughly 12 weeks. A total of around 240 trial participants underwent TCR sequencing, of whom around 200 received two doses of AZD1222 and about 25 received two doses of the MenACWY control vaccine. Trial participants were enrolled into age subgroups of 18-55, 56-69 and 70-plus years, which contained 148, 28 and 57 TCR-sequenced participants, respectively. General conclusions and limits of the study: After two AZD1222 doses, both the breadth and the depth of spike-specific TCRs were significantly higher than at day 0 and than in MenACWY recipients. Because no samples from the day 14 peak response were available, repertoires could be characterized only after the peak T cell response. The whole spike protein was spanned by vaccine-associated CD4 TCRs, and dominant responses were seen in regions 160-218 and 743-854. Conclusions about previously exposed vaccinees were limited because only six AZD1222 recipients were SARS-CoV-2 seropositive at baseline. Nearly half of unique spike-specific TCRs reportedly recognized epitopes outside regions mutated in the B.1.351 and B.1.1.7 variants. Most participants were white British and females outnumbered males, and the authors suggested that clonal diversity may have been underestimated. In the small 56-69-year group, the increase in depth fell short of significance, most likely because of low power.

The V end gives up 1 base and the J end 1 base, leaving 4 bases in the junction not matched to a gene. Inclusive of the bounding cysteine and phenylalanine, the CDR3 is 16 residues long. Here the CDR3 DNA is all that survives: 48 bases in frame from base 1. For CDR1 and CDR2, the germline V gene (reference sequence) lists LNHNV and YYDKDF. The CDR3 regions of human TCRbeta chains were analyzed by immunosequencing. The authors' pipeline ran thus. Repertoire TCRs were checked for matches against a reference library of SARS-CoV-2-specific TCRs that had been generated using the MIRA antigen-specificity platform. Breadth was defined as the fraction of unique TCRs that were SARS-CoV-2-associated. Depth was defined as the fraction of total T cells that were SARS-CoV-2-associated. Using the MIRA data, every spike-specific TCR was mapped to the spike region that the TCR reacted to and assigned to either a CD4 or a CD8 class. Log10-transformed breadth and depth values were compared by one-way ANOVA with Sidak's multiple comparisons tests. TCRdb retrieved this table from immuneACCESS and kept in-frame rearrangements only. Not all clones are present; in checked studies, unresolved V genes account for under half, and no reason is known for the remainder. That table is the source of V, J and clone size, and D and trimming were worked out from the DNA. The sample yields over 100,000 clones; roughly nine tenths were counted once. Jointly, the top ten make up 2.4% of the sample.

As to this clone: Its binding antigen is unknown. No base quality information exists; no much larger clone differs at one position.

The time point label on this specimen signifies: baseline before first vaccination. Vaccinee samples came from UK trials COV001 and COV002, including a single-blind randomized controlled phase 2/3 trial of AZD1222 (ChAdOx1 nCoV-19) in healthy adults. For TCRbeta chain sequencing, PBMC samples were collected from trial participants at day 0 and at day 28 after the second dose. This sequence originates from an adult in good health. This material consisted of peripheral blood, taken on day 0 of AZD1222 vaccination. Recombination joined TRBV15 with TRBJ2-3; TRBD2 matches 8 bases in the middle. The nucleotide sequence reads as follows: TGTGCCACCAGCAGAGTCGGGAGGGGCCGCACAGATACGCAGTATTTT. Its product reads: CATSRVGRGRTDTQYF. When the CDR3 is completed using the reference TRBV15 and TRBJ2-3 genes on either side, the full variable domain is DAMVIQNPRYQVTQFGKPVTLSCSQTLNHNVMYWYQQKSSQAPKLLFHYYDKDFNNEADTPDNFQSRRPNTSFCFLDIRSPGLGDTAMYLCATSRVGRGRTDTQYFGPGTRLTVL.